Each of the 31 T cell receptor beta chains below was sequenced from the same sample in a study of CXCR3-negative and CXCR3-positive naive CD8 T cells. TRB cDNA was prepared as libraries by UMI-labeled 5' RACE. TCRdb reprocessed the 5' RACE reads and reports one entry per CDR3 protein, with no DNA. The sample table includes 150,000 or so distinct CDR3 sequences. The source material was naive CXCR3- CD8+ T cells from blood. Noted subset: CD45RO-CCR7+CD27+CD95- naive CD8+ T cells lacking CXCR3 (TNR3-). All receptors derive from a human donor in good health. Some clones in this sample may be carry-over from other donors' samples.

V gene TRBV5-1 combines with J gene TRBJ2-7; TCRdb's D call of TRBD1 is untestable without DNA. CDR1 is SGHRS and CDR2 is YFSETQ in the germline V gene. The CDR3 totals 14 residues. The CDR3 is CASSQGQTTYEQYF.

The rearrangement links TRBV2 to TRBJ2-1. The CDR3 has 15 residues. Germline V gives CDR1 SNHLY, CDR2 FYNNEI. CDR3 loop: CASSGLPSSYNEQLF.

The chain links TRBV7-6 to TRBJ1-1. Germline CDR1 is SGHVS and CDR2 is FNYEAQ. This CDR3 comprises 14 residues. The CDR3 sequence: CASSLSGVTTEAFF.

J is TRBJ2-1 and V is TRBV29-1; lacking DNA, the TRBD2 call made by TCRdb goes unchecked. Germline V gives CDR1 SQVTM, CDR2 ANQGSEA. This CDR3 has 13 residues. Here the CDR3 reads CSVAAGGLDEQFF.

The chain employs TRBV19 and TRBJ2-6; TCRdb names TRBD1, which stays unverified in the absence of DNA. CDR1 and CDR2 (germline): LNHDA, SQIVND (reference sequence). The CDR3 loop spans 16 amino acids. The CDR3 loop is CASSPSEGAGANVLTF.

The chain employs TRBV20-1 and TRBJ2-1; no DNA is available, so the TRBD2 call from TCRdb remains unchecked. The CDR3 extends over 15 amino acids. Germline V lookup: CDR1 DFQATT, CDR2 SNEGSKA (reference sequence). The CDR3 reads CSARTRTSGSHEQFF.

The gene calls are TRBV28 and TRBJ2-7. The length of the CDR3 is 14 residues. Per germline, CDR1 MDHEN and CDR2 SYDVKM. CDR3 sequence: CASRGVGSPDEQYF.

This sequence joins TRBV15 and TRBJ1-1; TCRdb names TRBD1, which stays unverified in the absence of DNA. This CDR3 is 18 amino acids long. The germline CDR1 and CDR2 sequences are LNHNV and YYDKDF (reference sequence). CDR3: CATSRAPTGKVLNTEAFF. Variable domain in full (rest from reference TRBV15 and TRBJ1-1): DAMVIQNPRYQVTQFGKPVTLSCSQTLNHNVMYWYQQKSSQAPKLLFHYYDKDFNNEADTPDNFQSRRPNTSFCFLDIRSPGLGDTAMYLCATSRAPTGKVLNTEAFFGQGTRLTVV.

The chain carries TRBV10-1 and TRBJ2-5; the TCRdb call, TRBD1, lacks DNA for checking. This CDR3 spans 17 amino acids. Germline CDR1 reads WNHNN; CDR2 reads SYGVQD (reference sequence). This CDR3 reads CASSESVTGTDPETQYF.

The J gene is TRBJ2-7, the V gene TRBV29-1. Germline values: CDR1 SQVTM, CDR2 ANQGSEA. The CDR3 has 13 amino acids. The CDR3 reads CSVEEGQPYEQYF.

The chain employs TRBV27 and TRBJ2-3. This CDR3 has 15 residues. Germline CDR1 and CDR2: MNHEY and SMNVEV (reference sequence). This chain's CDR3 is CASSITPEFTDTQYF.

The chain carries TRBV7-9 and TRBJ2-1; the D call of TRBD1 rests on TCRdb alone, since no DNA is present to check it. Germline CDR1 SEHNR, CDR2 FQNEAQ (reference sequence). The CDR3 runs 18 residues. The CDR3 spells CASNQAPGQGEGSNEQFF. Filled out from reference TRBV7-9 and TRBJ2-1, the complete variable domain reads DTGVSQNPRHKITKRGQNVTFRCDPISEHNRLYWYRQTLGQGPEFLTYFQNEAQLEKSRLLSDRFSAERPKGSFSTLEIQRTEQGDSAMYLCASNQAPGQGEGSNEQFFGPGTRLTVL.

The chain is built from TRBV7-2 and TRBJ2-1; the TRBD1 assignment by TCRdb is unverifiable without DNA. The germline gives CDR1 SGHTA, CDR2 FQGNSA. This CDR3 region has 19 residues. CDR3 region: CASSLDDAWGQGTYNEQFF.

The J gene is TRBJ2-7, the V gene TRBV13; TCRdb proposes TRBD1, but this gene call is untestable without DNA. The CDR3 extends over 13 amino acids. The germline CDR1 and CDR2 sequences are PRHDT and FYEKMQ (reference sequence). CDR3: CASSSPEWGEQYF.

V gene TRBV28 combines with J gene TRBJ1-5; TCRdb picks TRBD1, but there is no DNA to check that call. The CDR3 has 15 residues. Germline V lookup: CDR1 MDHEN, CDR2 SYDVKM. This CDR3 reads CASSFRDSFNQPQHF.

The V gene is TRBV28, the J gene TRBJ2-5; TCRdb picks TRBD1, but there is no DNA to check that call. This CDR3 has 20 amino acids. The germline gives CDR1 MDHEN, CDR2 SYDVKM. CDR3 protein: CASSLPNRRTGLIPQETQYF.

The chain joins TRBV7-9 to TRBJ2-1; checking the TCRdb D call of TRBD1 is not possible without DNA. Germline loops: CDR1 SEHNR, CDR2 FQNEAQ (reference sequence). This CDR3 region has 11 residues. The chain's CDR3 is CASSSRDHQFF.

The rearrangement links TRBV5-5 to TRBJ2-7. The length of the CDR3 is 14 residues. Germline CDR1 and CDR2: SGHKS and YYEKEE (reference sequence). CDR3 loop: CASSSVGWSYEQYF.

The chain links TRBV4-1 to TRBJ1-1; the TCRdb call, TRBD1, lacks DNA for checking. The CDR3 consists of 17 residues. Germline V CDR1 and CDR2: MGHRA, YSYEKL. Here the CDR3 reads CASSQPRTGIMNTEAFF.

The chain is built from TRBV28 and TRBJ2-1; TCRdb lists TRBD1, though no DNA is available to test this call. The CDR3 loop spans 12 amino acids. The germline CDR1 and CDR2 sequences are MDHEN and SYDVKM. The CDR3 region is CATSSGGEVQFF.

The chain is built from TRBV29-1 and TRBJ2-5. There are 12 residues in the CDR3. Per the germline V gene, CDR1 is SQVTM and CDR2 is ANQGSEA. Here the CDR3 reads CNVDSPEGTQYF.

The V call is TRBV23-1, the J call TRBJ1-1; TCRdb lists TRBD1, though no DNA is available to test this call. TRBV23-1 is classed as an ORF, of uncertain function. The CDR3 loop spans 13 amino acids. The CDR3 sequence is CASTGHPCTEAFF.

The chain recombines TRBV25-1 with TRBJ1-1; TCRdb reports TRBD1, a call that lacks DNA to check it against. The CDR3 sequence is 13 residues long. Per germline, CDR1 MGHDK and CDR2 SYGVNS. CDR3 protein: CASKDRWNTEAFF.

The chain is built from TRBV4-3 and TRBJ2-7. The CDR3 spans 15 residues. Germline assignment: CDR1 LGHNA and CDR2 YSLEER. CDR3 sequence: CASSQDHQGPYEQYF.

The chain carries TRBV29-1 and TRBJ2-7. CDR3 length: 11 amino acids. Looked up from germline, CDR1 is SQVTM and CDR2 is ANQGSEA. This chain's CDR3 is CSVGASYEQYF.

The chain couples TRBV21-1 to TRBJ2-7. TRBV21-1 is described as a pseudogene. The CDR3 is made up of 17 amino acids. The CDR3 protein is CASSKARSRTAPYEQYF.

The chain carries TRBV2 and TRBJ2-3; TCRdb outputs TRBD1, but without DNA this stays unchecked. The CDR3 loop spans 16 amino acids. Germline V gene lookup returns CDR1 SNHLY and CDR2 FYNNEI. CDR3 loop: CASSERAWGSTDTQYF.

The V call is TRBV12-3 or TRBV12-4, the J call TRBJ2-3. The CDR3 has 14 residues. The CDR3 here is CASSLQTNTDTQYF.

This chain connects TRBV4-1 to TRBJ2-1; the D call of TRBD1 rests on TCRdb alone, since no DNA is present to check it. Germline CDR1 is MGHRA and CDR2 is YSYEKL. The length of the CDR3 is 20 residues. CDR3 region: CASSYQTGGLAGGSYNEQFF.

This chain uses TRBV7-9 with TRBJ2-2; TCRdb names TRBD1, which stays unverified in the absence of DNA. The CDR3 totals 15 residues. From germline, CDR1 is SEHNR and CDR2 FQNEAQ (reference sequence). The CDR3 loop reads CASSSGQANTGELFF.

The chain joins TRBV29-1 to TRBJ2-3; TCRdb designates TRBD2, a call that cannot be tested without DNA. The CDR3 has 14 amino acids. Germline V gives CDR1 SQVTM, CDR2 ANQGSEA. CDR3 region: CSVDTQRVTDTQYF.